This T cell receptor beta chain was sequenced in a study of blood T cell repertoires in COVID-19. Study as a whole: Some COVID-19 samples were acute and others convalescent; all came from the United States, Italy and Spain. The analysed material was cDNA or gDNA that came from T cells, B-cell-depleted T cells, or PBMCs.

The repertoire was sequenced with immunoSEQ multiplex PCR; TCRdb's copy has only in-frame clones and lacks some. This sample has approximately 200,000 clones, with approximately 78% found just once. In Seattle, patients joined the study during active infection and were tracked longitudinally. Germline CDR1 is SGHKS and CDR2 is YYEKEE (reference sequence). V lost 0 bases and J 8 bases, leaving 20 bases between the germline ends. The CDR3 length is 16 residues. The source is a woman over 75 with COVID-19, enrolled during active disease. The V gene is TRBV5-5, the J gene TRBJ1-2; TRBD1 is a possible D gene (5 bases). Input material: peripheral blood. CDR3 sequence (DNA): TGTGCCAGCAGCTTGGGCCAGGGATCACTACTATACGGCTACACCTTC. It yields the protein CASSLGQGSLLYGYTF.